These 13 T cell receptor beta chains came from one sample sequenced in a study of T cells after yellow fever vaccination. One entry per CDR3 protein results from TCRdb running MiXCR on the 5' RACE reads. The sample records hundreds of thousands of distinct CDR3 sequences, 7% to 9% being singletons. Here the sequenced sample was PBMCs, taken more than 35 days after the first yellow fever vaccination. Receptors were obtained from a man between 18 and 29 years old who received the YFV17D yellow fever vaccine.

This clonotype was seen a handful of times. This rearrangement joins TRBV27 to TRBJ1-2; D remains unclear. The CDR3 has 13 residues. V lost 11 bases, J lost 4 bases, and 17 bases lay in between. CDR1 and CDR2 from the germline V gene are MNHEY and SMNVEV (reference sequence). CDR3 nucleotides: TGTGCCCAAAAATGGTACAGCATCTATGGCTACACCTTC. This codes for CAQKWYSIYGYTF.

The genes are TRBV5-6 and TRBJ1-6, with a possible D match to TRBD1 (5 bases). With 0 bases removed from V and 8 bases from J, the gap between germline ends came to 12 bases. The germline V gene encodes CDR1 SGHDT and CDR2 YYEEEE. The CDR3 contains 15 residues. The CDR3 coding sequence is TGTGCCAGCAGCTTGGAGCGACAGAGCTATTCACCCCTCCACTTT. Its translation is CASSLERQSYSPLHF.

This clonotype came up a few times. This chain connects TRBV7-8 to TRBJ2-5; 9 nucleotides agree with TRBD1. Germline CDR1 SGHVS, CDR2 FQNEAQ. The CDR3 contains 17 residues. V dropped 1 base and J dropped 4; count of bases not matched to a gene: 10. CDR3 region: CASSLGLGQGRRETQYF. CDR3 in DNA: TGTGCCAGCAGCTTAGGATTGGGACAGGGAAGGAGAGAGACCCAGTACTTC.

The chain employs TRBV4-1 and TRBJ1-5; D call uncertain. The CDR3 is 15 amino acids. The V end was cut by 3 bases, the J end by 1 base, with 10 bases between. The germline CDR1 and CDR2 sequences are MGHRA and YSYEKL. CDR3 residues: CASSQVRRSNQPQHF. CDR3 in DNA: TGCGCCAGCAGCCAGGTCAGAAGAAGCAATCAGCCCCAGCATTTT.

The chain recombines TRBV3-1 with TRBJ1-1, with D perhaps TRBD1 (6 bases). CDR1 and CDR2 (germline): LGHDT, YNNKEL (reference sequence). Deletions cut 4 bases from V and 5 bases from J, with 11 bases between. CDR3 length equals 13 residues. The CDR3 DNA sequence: TGTGCCAGCAGCCTTAGTCAGGGGACTGAAGCTTTCTTT. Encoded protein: CASSLSQGTEAFF.

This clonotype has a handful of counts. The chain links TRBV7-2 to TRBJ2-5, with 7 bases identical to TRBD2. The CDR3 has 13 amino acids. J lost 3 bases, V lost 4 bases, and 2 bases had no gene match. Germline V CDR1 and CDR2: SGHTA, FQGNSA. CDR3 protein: CASSSREEETQYF. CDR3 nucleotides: TGTGCCAGCAGCTCCCGGGAGGAAGAGACCCAGTACTTC. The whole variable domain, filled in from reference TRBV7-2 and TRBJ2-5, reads GAGVSQSPSNKVTEKGKDVELRCDPISGHTALYWYRQSLGQGLEFLIYFQGNSAPDKSGLPSDRFSAERTGGSVSTLTIQRTQQEDSAVYLCASSSREEETQYFGPGTRLLVL.

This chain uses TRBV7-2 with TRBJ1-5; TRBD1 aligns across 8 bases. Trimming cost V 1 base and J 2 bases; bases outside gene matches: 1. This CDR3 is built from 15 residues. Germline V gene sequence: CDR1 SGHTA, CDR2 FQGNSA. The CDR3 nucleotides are TGTGCCAGCAGCTTAGAACAGGGGGGCAATCAGCCCCAGCATTTT. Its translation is CASSLEQGGNQPQHF.

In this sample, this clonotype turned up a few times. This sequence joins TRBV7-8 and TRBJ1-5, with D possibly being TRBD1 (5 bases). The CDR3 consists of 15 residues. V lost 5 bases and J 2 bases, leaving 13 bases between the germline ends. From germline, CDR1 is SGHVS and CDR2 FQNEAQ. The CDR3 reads CASSKTGQGNQPQHF. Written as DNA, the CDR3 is TGTGCCAGCAGCAAAACGGGGCAGGGCAATCAGCCCCAGCATTTT. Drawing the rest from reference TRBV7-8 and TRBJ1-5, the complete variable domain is GAGVSQSPRYKVAKRGQDVALRCDPISGHVSLFWYQQALGQGPEFLTYFQNEAQLDKSGLPSDRFFAERPEGSVSTLKIQRTQQEDSAVYLCASSKTGQGNQPQHFGDGTRLSIL.

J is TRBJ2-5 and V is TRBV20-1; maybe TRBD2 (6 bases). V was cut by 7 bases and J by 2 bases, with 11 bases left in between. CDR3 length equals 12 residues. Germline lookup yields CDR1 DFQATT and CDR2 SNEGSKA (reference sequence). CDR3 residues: CSVKRAQETQYF. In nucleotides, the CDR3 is TGCAGTGTAAAGCGGGCGCAAGAGACCCAGTACTTC.

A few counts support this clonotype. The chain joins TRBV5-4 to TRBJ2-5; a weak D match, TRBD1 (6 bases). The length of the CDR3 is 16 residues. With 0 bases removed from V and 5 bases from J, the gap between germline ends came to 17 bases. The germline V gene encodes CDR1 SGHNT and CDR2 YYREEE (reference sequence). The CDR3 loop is CASSLASGRGGETQYF. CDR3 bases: TGTGCCAGCAGCTTGGCCTCCGGCAGGGGTGGCGAGACCCAGTACTTC. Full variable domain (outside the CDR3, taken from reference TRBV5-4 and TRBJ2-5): ETGVTQSPTHLIKTRGQQVTLRCSSQSGHNTVSWYQQALGQGPQFIFQYYREEENGRGNFPPRFSGLQFPNYSSELNVNALELDDSALYLCASSLASGRGGETQYFGPGTRLLVL.

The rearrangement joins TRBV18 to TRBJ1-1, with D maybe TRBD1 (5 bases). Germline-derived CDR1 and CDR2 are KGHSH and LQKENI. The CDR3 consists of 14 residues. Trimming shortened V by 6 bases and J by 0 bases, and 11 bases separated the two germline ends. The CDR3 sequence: CASSIRQMNTEAFF. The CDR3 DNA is TGTGCCAGCTCCATTCGACAGATGAACACTGAAGCTTTCTTT.

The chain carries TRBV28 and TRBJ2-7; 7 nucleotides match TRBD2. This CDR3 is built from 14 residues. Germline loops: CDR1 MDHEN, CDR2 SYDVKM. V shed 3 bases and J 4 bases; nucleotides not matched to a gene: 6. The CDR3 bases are TGTGCCAGCAGTTTTGGTTTGCGGGGGTACGAGCAGTACTTC. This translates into CASSFGLRGYEQYF.

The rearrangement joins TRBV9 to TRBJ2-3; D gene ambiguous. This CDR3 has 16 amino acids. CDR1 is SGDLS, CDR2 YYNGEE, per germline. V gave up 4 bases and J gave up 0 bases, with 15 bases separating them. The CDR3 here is CASSPNRRPSTDTQYF. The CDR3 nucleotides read TGTGCCAGCAGCCCAAACCGGAGACCTAGCACAGATACGCAGTATTTT.